Given below is one TCR beta chain in context. Its antigen is still unknown. Investigators performed immunoSEQ version v3.0 at survey level. Produced via immunoSEQ multiplex PCR; TCRdb's table is partial and in-frame only. The sample includes some 24,000 clones, roughly four fifths of them seen just once. This entry comes from a study of long-term antiretroviral therapy in people with HIV. Study results and limitations: HIV repertoires showed narrower CDR3 length ranges than controls.

The TCR originated in a man aged 25-45 years with HIV. Sequences were derived from unsorted PBMCs, sampled 4.4 years after starting antiretroviral therapy.

The CDR3 region is CASPAPGREGKSSYNEQFF. DNA for the CDR3: TGTGCCAGCCCCGCGCCTGGGCGGGAGGGAAAAAGCTCCTACAATGAGCAGTTCTTC. The chain recombines TRBV28 with TRBJ2-1; 9 bases agree with TRBD2. V lost 8 bases and J lost 0; bases outside the gene matches: 17. CDR1 MDHEN and CDR2 SYDVKM come from the germline V gene. The CDR3 contains 19 residues.